The entry below gives a single T cell receptor beta chain sequence along with its context. This beta chain is a stray sequence in a library constructed for alpha chains; its clone size is not meaningful. The data were obtained in a study of glioma-infiltrating T cells. Germline CDR1 is LNHNV and CDR2 is YYDKDF (reference sequence). The CDR3 extends over 15 amino acids. V shed 1 base and J 1 base; nucleotides not matched to a gene: 4. Using RNA template, CDR3s of TCR alpha and beta were amplified with iRepertoire arm-PCR. TCRdb reanalysed the multiplex PCR reads using MiXCR and keeps one entry per CDR3 protein. The profile shows some 3,100 distinct CDR3 sequences, around 85% of them singletons.

Sequencing was carried out using glioma tissue, nonneoplastic brain tissue, or PBMCs (not recorded which). This sequence joins TRBV15 and TRBJ2-7, with 7 bases aligning to TRBD1. The sequence was collected from a human donor with low-grade glioma or glioblastoma, undergoing nonglioma brain surgery, or in good health (not recorded which). The CDR3 loop reads CATSRAVGQSYEQYF. In DNA form, the CDR3 reads TGTGCCACCAGCAGAGCTGTGGGACAGTCCTACGAGCAGTACTTC.